This TCR beta chain is drawn from a study of read filtering for tumor transcriptome and immune sequencing. This clonotype was found many times. Its antigen is as yet unknown. The length of the CDR3 is 15 residues. The V gene's germline CDR1 is SGDLS and CDR2 YYNGEE. Trimming stripped 4 bases from V and 5 bases from J, with 18 bases between. The study, taken as a whole, reports: Single-read clonotypes: roughly 80% of IR-seq clonotypes (around 3.5% of reads), 74.6% of RNA-seq clonotypes (approximately 49% of reads).

The library was built from around 380 ng RNA with molecular barcoded adaptors for alpha/delta and beta/gamma chains. Using its own MiXCR run on the reads, TCRdb lists one record per CDR3 protein. The sample yields 30,000 to 40,000 distinct CDR3 sequences, approximately 14% seen once. The chain is built from TRBV9 and TRBJ1-1; D is perhaps TRBD1 (5 bases). Sample: a population of CD138-negative cells sorted from bone marrow. The TCR sequence derives from a donor over 35 with multiple myeloma. DNA for the CDR3: TGTGCCAGCAGCTCCGGGGATGGGGCGCGGACTGAAGCTTTCTTT. Protein: CASSSGDGARTEAFF.